This T cell receptor (beta chain) stems from a study of T cells in Graves' hyperthyroidism and ophthalmopathy. About the research overall: Sampling of peripheral blood happened at initial diagnosis, prior to any treatment.

Study-level results: Appearing also in blood were most of the thyroid clonotypes expanded above 0.001. Model output signaled ophthalmopathy a median roughly 6.5 months ahead of onset.

The source material, RNA transcripts, was used to amplify TCR beta CDR3 regions. The study used the HTBI primer set for a first-round RT-PCR of the TCR CDR3. One entry per CDR3 protein, called by TCRdb with MiXCR from the multiplex PCR reads. The data show approximately 300,000 distinct CDR3 sequences, with roughly 15% seen just once and approximately 31% held by the top ten. The CDR3 is made up of 15 amino acids. Trimming stripped 2 bases from V and 3 bases from J, with 11 bases between. Germline CDR1 is MNHEY and CDR2 is SMNVEV (reference sequence). This clonotype has ten or more counts. Antigen specificity is unknown. Thyroid ultrasound, orbital computed tomography, clinical symptoms, and serum thyroxine and TRAb underpinned diagnoses.

V and J are TRBV27 and TRBJ1-5, with D tentatively TRBD1 (6 bases). This receptor was taken from a man aged 25-45 years with Graves' hyperthyroidism. What was sequenced was blood. CDR3 bases: TGTGCCAGCAGTTTAGGGCGGGGGCCCAATCAGCCCCAGCATTTT. Translated, it gives CASSLGRGPNQPQHF.